These 23 T cell receptor beta chains came from one sample sequenced in a study of identical twins. MiXCR, applied by TCRdb to the 5' RACE reads, yields one record per CDR3 protein. This table holds some 250,000 distinct CDR3 sequences, about 6.7% found once. These data were also filed under a second study, of T cells expressing NK-cell markers.

Sequencing was performed on CD8+ T cells sorted from blood. These receptor sequences come from a woman aged 18-29 years in good health.

The V gene is TRBV5-1, the J gene TRBJ2-3; D ambiguous. This CDR3 is 15 amino acids long. V was clipped by 3 bases and J by 0 bases, with 11 bases between them. Per germline, CDR1 SGHRS and CDR2 YFSETQ. CDR3 DNA: TGCGCCAGCAGCTCCGTTATCTCTAGCACAGATACGCAGTATTTT. Its protein is CASSSVISSTDTQYF.

This chain joins TRBV7-3 and TRBJ2-2; tentatively, D is TRBD1 or TRBD2 (6 bases each). Deletions cut 5 bases from V and 7 bases from J, with 14 bases between. Germline V gives CDR1 SGHTA, CDR2 FQGTGA. The CDR3 has 14 residues. The DNA for the CDR3 is TGTGCCAGCAGCCCTGGGGGGCCCATCGGGGAGCTGTTTTTT. As protein: CASSPGGPIGELFF. Combining the CDR3 with reference TRBV7-3 and TRBJ2-2 gives the whole variable domain GAGVSQTPSNKVTEKGKYVELRCDPISGHTALYWYRQSLGQGPEFLIYFQGTGAADDSGLPNDRFFAVRPEGSVSTLKIQRTERGDSAVYLCASSPGGPIGELFFGEGSRLTVL.

This clonotype was seen more than once but under ten times. The V gene is TRBV12-3 or TRBV12-4, the J gene TRBJ1-2, with no clear D. CDR3 length: 14 residues. V was shortened by 4 bases and J by 5 bases, with 14 bases between the two germline ends. This CDR3 is CASSWRGVGYGYTF. CDR3 DNA: TGTGCCAGCAGTTGGCGGGGAGTAGGGTATGGCTACACCTTC.

This clonotype was counted a few times. The chain employs TRBV27 and TRBJ1-1; 7 bases line up with TRBD1. The CDR3 consists of 12 residues. With V trimmed by 1 base and J by 11 bases, 4 bases remained unmatched. The germline V gene has CDR1 MNHEY and CDR2 SMNVEV (reference sequence). The CDR3 region is CASSLLQGWAFF. The CDR3 coding sequence is TGTGCCAGCAGTTTATTACAGGGGTGGGCTTTCTTT.

The chain is built from TRBV27 and TRBJ1-2, with 7 bases matching TRBD1. The CDR3 is 13 residues long. The trim removed 2 bases at V and 7 bases at J, leaving 4 bases unmatched. Germline-derived CDR1 and CDR2 are MNHEY and SMNVEV (reference sequence). The CDR3 reads CASSLIQGGGYTF. The DNA for the CDR3 is TGTGCCAGCAGTTTAATTCAGGGGGGTGGCTACACCTTC.

This clonotype appeared a few times. This chain's CDR3 is CASSGGASGDTQYF. The CDR3 coding sequence is TGTGCCAGCAGCGGCGGGGCCTCGGGAGATACGCAGTATTTT. The chain joins TRBV2 to TRBJ2-3, with TRBD2 as a possible D gene (6 bases). The CDR3 covers 14 residues. Germline CDR1 SNHLY, CDR2 FYNNEI. V was clipped by 6 bases and J by 5 bases, with 15 bases between them.

This clonotype has a count of ten or more. The gene calls are TRBV20-1 and TRBJ2-1; D call uncertain. Germline values: CDR1 DFQATT, CDR2 SNEGSKA (reference sequence). The CDR3 is 15 residues long. V was cut by 5 bases and J by 4 bases, with 18 bases left in between. The CDR3: CSAPLRSDPYNEQFF. In nucleotides, the CDR3 is TGCAGTGCTCCCCTCCGGTCGGACCCGTACAATGAGCAGTTCTTC.

This clonotype was found a few times. This rearrangement joins TRBV7-9 to TRBJ2-3, with no clear D. Germline CDR1 and CDR2: SEHNR and FQNEAQ (reference sequence). Deletions cut 3 bases from V and 5 bases from J, with 12 bases between. The CDR3 extends over 14 amino acids. The CDR3 loop is CASSFPGLGDTQYF. CDR3 sequence (DNA): TGTGCCAGCAGCTTCCCGGGCTTAGGAGATACGCAGTATTTT. The full variable domain, its missing parts supplied by reference TRBV7-9 and TRBJ2-3, is DTGVSQNPRHKITKRGQNVTFRCDPISEHNRLYWYRQTLGQGPEFLTYFQNEAQLEKSRLLSDRFSAERPKGSFSTLEIQRTEQGDSAMYLCASSFPGLGDTQYFGPGTRLTVL.

This clonotype was seen repeatedly, ten times or more. This rearrangement joins TRBV29-1 to TRBJ2-1; D is unresolved. CDR3 length: 15 residues. The germline CDR1 and CDR2 sequences are SQVTM and ANQGSEA. Deletions cut 7 bases from V and 4 bases from J, with 20 bases between. The CDR3 bases are TGCAGCGGGGGAACCCCACGGTCCCTATACAATGAGCAGTTCTTC. This codes for CSGGTPRSLYNEQFF.

The chain couples TRBV7-2 to TRBJ2-7; 13 bases match TRBD2. The CDR3 covers 16 residues. Germline V gene sequence: CDR1 SGHTA, CDR2 FQGNSA. Losses at the gene ends were 1 base for V and 6 bases for J; bases not matched to a gene: 6. CDR3 loop: CASSLELAGGRAEQYF. CDR3 nucleotides: TGTGCCAGCAGCTTAGAACTAGCGGGGGGGAGGGCCGAGCAGTACTTC. Variable domain in full (rest from reference TRBV7-2 and TRBJ2-7): GAGVSQSPSNKVTEKGKDVELRCDPISGHTALYWYRQSLGQGLEFLIYFQGNSAPDKSGLPSDRFSAERTGGSVSTLTIQRTQQEDSAVYLCASSLELAGGRAEQYFGPGTRLTVT.

This rearrangement joins TRBV20-1 to TRBJ2-7; D is unresolved. The CDR3 extends over 13 amino acids. Germline-derived CDR1 and CDR2 are DFQATT and SNEGSKA (reference sequence). Trimming pared 3 bases from V and 3 bases from J, leaving 12 bases between. CDR3 amino acids: CSASLVGFYEQYF. CDR3 nucleotides: TGCAGTGCTAGTTTAGTGGGGTTCTACGAGCAGTACTTC.

Many counts were recorded for this clonotype. CDR3 loop: CASSQTAGVDTQYF. The DNA of the CDR3 is TGCGCCAGCAGCCAAACAGCGGGAGTAGATACGCAGTATTTT. The genes are TRBV4-1 and TRBJ2-3; 8 nucleotides align to TRBD2. Per germline, CDR1 MGHRA and CDR2 YSYEKL. The V segment lost 2 bases and the J segment 5 bases; nucleotides outside the gene matches: 3. The CDR3 totals 14 residues.

This clonotype was observed a handful of times. The chain joins TRBV7-9 to TRBJ2-5; 8 bases fit TRBD2. The trim removed 4 bases at V and 2 bases at J, leaving 6 bases unmatched. The germline V gene has CDR1 SEHNR and CDR2 FQNEAQ (reference sequence). This CDR3 is 15 amino acids long. The DNA of the CDR3 is TGTGCCAGCAGCTACCTCGCGGGGGGACAAGAGACCCAGTACTTC. This codes for CASSYLAGGQETQYF.

The chain is built from TRBV4-3 and TRBJ1-6; 8 bases agree with TRBD1. V was pared by 0 bases and J by 9 bases, with 7 bases of the junction left unmatched. The germline gives CDR1 LGHNA, CDR2 YSLEER. The CDR3 runs to 16 residues. DNA for the CDR3: TGCGCCAGCAGCCAAGATGGACAGGGATCGGCTTCACCCCTCCACTTT. Its translation: CASSQDGQGSASPLHF.

Only a few counts were recorded for this clonotype. The gene calls are TRBV30 and TRBJ2-3; D remains unclear. This CDR3 region has 12 residues. Per germline, CDR1 GTSNPN and CDR2 SVGIG (reference sequence). The germline V and J ends were trimmed by 2 bases and 5 bases, with 8 bases remaining between them. The CDR3 sequence: CAWSSLRDTQYF. In DNA form, the CDR3 reads TGTGCCTGGAGTAGCCTCAGAGATACGCAGTATTTT.

The chain carries TRBV6-2 or TRBV6-3 and TRBJ2-7; TRBD2 aligns across 11 bases. Germline V gene sequence: CDR1 MNHEY, CDR2 SVGEGT. The CDR3 is made up of 17 amino acids. The junction had 13 bases not matched to a gene; V was cut back by 6 bases and J by 3 bases. The CDR3 region has the DNA TGTGCCAGCAGCCAGGATCCACTAGCGGGGGCCTACTACGAGCAGTACTTC. Its protein product is CASSQDPLAGAYYEQYF.

The chain recombines TRBV5-6 with TRBJ2-4; D call uncertain. The CDR3 loop spans 14 amino acids. CDR1 and CDR2 from the germline V gene are SGHDT and YYEEEE. V was cut by 2 bases and J by 8 bases, with 14 bases left in between. The CDR3 region has the DNA TGTGCCAGCAGCTTCCCTACCACCTCCTACATTCAGTACTTC. Translating gives CASSFPTTSYIQYF.

This clonotype was observed many times. This rearrangement joins TRBV29-1 to TRBJ1-2; D remains unclear. The CDR3 loop spans 14 amino acids. Germline V lookup: CDR1 SQVTM, CDR2 ANQGSEA. The V end was cut by 5 bases, the J end by 4 bases, with 17 bases between. CDR3 in DNA: TGCAGCGTTTACCAAGGGTCGAAAATCTATGGCTACACCTTC. It specifies CSVYQGSKIYGYTF.

This clonotype was detected many times. The rearrangement joins TRBV12-3 or TRBV12-4 to TRBJ2-1, with 7 bases lining up with TRBD2. This CDR3 is 13 amino acids long. With V trimmed by 7 bases and J by 14 bases, 14 bases remained unmatched. CDR3 sequence: CASTNRVTGGEFF. The DNA for the CDR3 is TGTGCCAGCACCAATCGAGTAACGGGAGGAGAGTTCTTC.

This chain links TRBV15 with TRBJ2-3; 7 positions match TRBD2. The germline CDR1 and CDR2 sequences are LNHNV and YYDKDF (reference sequence). The CDR3 totals 16 residues. Unmatched junction bases numbered 3, after V lost 0 bases and J lost 0 bases. The CDR3 sequence: CATSREGGGSTDTQYF. DNA of the CDR3: TGTGCCACCAGCAGAGAGGGGGGGGGGAGCACAGATACGCAGTATTTT.

CDR3 DNA sequence: TGTGCCAGCAGCGGTAACAGGGACACTAGCACAGATACGCAGTATTTT. It specifies CASSGNRDTSTDTQYF. The rearrangement joins TRBV9 to TRBJ2-3, with D tentatively TRBD1 (6 bases). The CDR3 runs 16 residues. Germline V gene sequence: CDR1 SGDLS, CDR2 YYNGEE. V lost 3 bases and J lost 0, with 14 bases in between.

The chain combines TRBV20-1 with TRBJ2-1; TRBD2 matches at 12 bases. V gave up 6 bases and J gave up 8 bases; unmatched junction bases: 11. The CDR3 runs 15 residues. Germline V gene data show CDR1 as DFQATT and CDR2 as SNEGSKA (reference sequence). The CDR3 DNA is TGCAGTGCCCGAGAGGCTAGCGGGAGGGCCCATGAGCAGTTCTTC. Protein sequence: CSAREASGRAHEQFF.

This clonotype was recorded many times. The chain is built from TRBV5-5 and TRBJ2-3; D might be TRBD1 or TRBD2, each matching 7 bases. Germline V gene sequence: CDR1 SGHKS, CDR2 YYEKEE (reference sequence). The CDR3 spans 15 residues. V lost 3 bases and J 3 bases, leaving 14 bases between the germline ends. The CDR3 reads CASSWRQGLTDTQYF. The CDR3 DNA sequence: TGTGCCAGCAGCTGGAGACAGGGACTAACAGATACGCAGTATTTT.